A single sample gave rise to the 32 T cell receptor beta chains below, sequenced in a study of CD8 T cells in Susac syndrome. With random hexamers, reverse transcription was performed on about 0.45 to 1 ug of RNA. Via MiXCR, TCRdb re-called the immunoSEQ multiplex PCR reads, giving one row per CDR3 protein. The sample records roughly 88,000 distinct CDR3 sequences, 96% being singletons. Sequenced material: CD8+ T cells from PBMCs. The receptors derive from a human donor with Susac syndrome.

The V call is TRBV2, the J call TRBJ2-7; D gene unclear. The ends were cut back, 5 bases at V and 6 bases at J, with 8 bases in the middle. Germline assignment: CDR1 SNHLY and CDR2 FYNNEI. The CDR3 runs to 11 residues. CDR3 bases: TGTGCCAGCAGTTGGGCCCCCGAGCAGTACTTC. Encoded protein: CASSWAPEQYF.

V gene TRBV5-6 combines with J gene TRBJ1-2, with 7 positions matching TRBD1. The V segment lost 0 bases and the J segment 12 bases; nucleotides outside the gene matches: 11. The CDR3 extends over 14 amino acids. CDR1 is SGHDT and CDR2 is YYEEEE in the germline V gene. The CDR3, as DNA: TGTGCCAGCAGCTTGGGAGGGACAGCCCCCACTCACACCTTC. Protein sequence: CASSLGGTAPTHTF.

V gene TRBV4-1 combines with J gene TRBJ1-6; D is possibly TRBD1 (6 bases). Germline loops: CDR1 MGHRA, CDR2 YSYEKL. With 0 bases removed from V and 3 bases from J, the gap between germline ends came to 12 bases. This CDR3 has 17 residues. For the CDR3, the DNA is TGCGCCAGCAGCCAAGATTCCGGACAGAACTATAATTCACCCCTCCACTTT. Amino acid sequence: CASSQDSGQNYNSPLHF.

The chain uses TRBV5-4 and TRBJ1-4; the D gene is possibly TRBD1 (5 bases). CDR3 length equals 13 residues. Between the trimmed V and J ends, which lost 4 bases and 6 bases, there was a span of 10 bases. The V gene's germline CDR1 is SGHNT and CDR2 YYREEE (reference sequence). The CDR3 coding sequence is TGTGCCAGCAGCACCGGGACGGATGAAAAACTGTTTTTT. Translating gives CASSTGTDEKLFF. The full variable domain, its missing parts supplied by reference TRBV5-4 and TRBJ1-4, is ETGVTQSPTHLIKTRGQQVTLRCSSQSGHNTVSWYQQALGQGPQFIFQYYREEENGRGNFPPRFSGLQFPNYSSELNVNALELDDSALYLCASSTGTDEKLFFGSGTQLSVL.

The CDR3 protein is CASSPRGTVRDREVYGYTF. CDR3 nucleotides: TGTGCCAGTAGTCCCCGCGGGACAGTCCGGGACAGGGAGGTATATGGCTACACCTTC. This rearrangement joins TRBV19 to TRBJ1-2; 9 bases match TRBD1. Germline V lookup: CDR1 LNHDA, CDR2 SQIVND (reference sequence). V shed 5 bases and J 5 bases; nucleotides not matched to a gene: 21. The CDR3 totals 19 residues.

This clonotype was counted only a few times. The V gene is TRBV29-1, the J gene TRBJ2-7; D possibly corresponds to TRBD1 (5 bases). This CDR3 contains 16 residues. Trimming took off 1 base at V and 3 bases at J, with 19 bases between the two ends. Per the germline V gene, CDR1 is SQVTM and CDR2 is ANQGSEA. CDR3 nucleotides: TGCAGCGTTGAAGGCCCTCGTGACAGCCTTCGCTACGAGCAGTACTTC. This gives the protein CSVEGPRDSLRYEQYF.

The CDR3 is CSSPSGSLAVYNEQFF. The CDR3 nucleotides read TGCAGTTCACCCTCAGGTAGTCTAGCGGTTTACAATGAGCAGTTCTTC. The rearrangement links TRBV20-1 to TRBJ2-1; TRBD2 agrees at 7 bases. The V gene end was trimmed by 8 bases and the J gene end by 4 bases; junction bases not matched to a gene: 17. The CDR3 covers 16 residues. Germline CDR1 reads DFQATT; CDR2 reads SNEGSKA (reference sequence).

This chain connects TRBV14 to TRBJ1-1, with 8 bases that match TRBD1. Germline CDR1 reads SGHDN; CDR2 reads FVKESK. The CDR3 loop spans 16 amino acids. Trimming took 5 bases from V and 5 from J; bases not matched to a gene: 13. CDR3 coding DNA: TGTGCCAGCAGCACCCCGGCAGGGGGCTTGTGGACTGAAGCTTTCTTT. It codes for CASSTPAGGLWTEAFF. Based on the CDR3 plus reference TRBV14 and TRBJ1-1, the full variable domain is EAGVTQFPSHSVIEKGQTVTLRCDPISGHDNLYWYRRVMGKEIKFLLHFVKESKQDESGMPNNRFLAERTGGTYSTLKVQPAELEDSGVYFCASSTPAGGLWTEAFFGQGTRLTVV.

The chain joins TRBV11-2 to TRBJ2-3, with a possible D match to TRBD2 (7 bases). Trimming removed 6 bases at V and 4 bases at J, with 17 bases between. The CDR3 contains 15 residues. Looked up from germline, CDR1 is SGHAT and CDR2 is FQNNGV. CDR3 in amino acids: CASRLGGRGADTQYF. As DNA, the CDR3 is TGTGCCAGCAGGCTCGGGGGCCGGGGGGCAGATACGCAGTATTTT.

This clonotype is a singleton in its sample. This sequence joins TRBV20-1 and TRBJ1-5; D possibly corresponds to TRBD1 (5 bases). Germline lookup yields CDR1 DFQATT and CDR2 SNEGSKA (reference sequence). V was trimmed by 0 bases and J by 0 bases, leaving 9 bases between them. The CDR3 has 15 amino acids. In nucleotides, the CDR3 is TGCAGTGCTAGAGACAGGGACTATAGCAATCAGCCCCAGCATTTT. Translation gives CSARDRDYSNQPQHF.

The V call is TRBV29-1, the J call TRBJ1-2; perhaps TRBD1 as D (5 bases). The CDR3 consists of 15 residues. Trimming removed 0 bases at V and 9 bases at J, with 20 bases between. Germline assignment: CDR1 SQVTM and CDR2 ANQGSEA. CDR3 in DNA: TGCAGCGTTGAAGATAGGGACGGAGCTCCCGTACGCTACACCTTC. It codes for CSVEDRDGAPVRYTF. Using reference TRBV29-1 and TRBJ1-2 for the parts outside the CDR3, the full variable domain is SAVISQKPSRDICQRGTSLTIQCQVDSQVTMMFWYRQQPGQSLTLIATANQGSEATYESGFVIDKFPISRPNLTFSTLTVSNMSPEDSSIYLCSVEDRDGAPVRYTFGSGTRLTVV.

The V and J genes are TRBV28 and TRBJ2-7, with D uncertain. The CDR3 sequence is 11 residues long. Germline-derived CDR1 and CDR2 are MDHEN and SYDVKM. V was cut by 3 bases and J by 6 bases, with 6 bases left in between. The CDR3 region is CASSFFSEQYF. The CDR3 DNA sequence: TGTGCCAGCAGTTTTTTCAGCGAGCAGTACTTC.

This chain links TRBV9 with TRBJ2-2; D may be TRBD2 (7 bases). The CDR3 extends over 12 amino acids. CDR1 is SGDLS, CDR2 YYNGEE, per germline. Trimming removed 5 bases at V and 10 bases at J, with 12 bases between. CDR3: CASSSGGQELFF. DNA of the CDR3: TGTGCCAGCAGTTCGGGGGGACAGGAGCTGTTTTTT.

The genes are TRBV9 and TRBJ2-3; D is unclear. The CDR3 is 14 residues long. Trimming shortened V by 3 bases and J by 0 bases, and 8 bases separated the two germline ends. The germline V gene encodes CDR1 SGDLS and CDR2 YYNGEE. CDR3 in DNA: TGTGCCAGCAGCGCAGACGGTAGCACAGATACGCAGTATTTT. Amino acids: CASSADGSTDTQYF.

The chain employs TRBV12-3 or TRBV12-4 and TRBJ2-2; 7 positions match TRBD2. With 10 bases clipped from V and 1 base from J, the junction kept 3 bases outside the gene matches. The CDR3 loop spans 13 amino acids. The CDR3 DNA reads as TGTGCCACCAAGCGGGAGAACACCGGGGAGCTGTTTTTT. Translating it yields CATKRENTGELFF.

The chain couples TRBV20-1 to TRBJ2-5; unclear D gene. With 5 bases removed from V and 4 bases from J, the gap between germline ends came to 5 bases. CDR1 and CDR2 from the germline V gene are DFQATT and SNEGSKA (reference sequence). This CDR3 region has 10 residues. The CDR3, as DNA: TGCAGTGCTCGAGCAGAGACCCAGTACTTC. Its translation: CSARAETQYF.

The genes are TRBV27 and TRBJ2-5; 12 bases align to TRBD2. CDR1 MNHEY and CDR2 SMNVEV come from the germline V gene (reference sequence). V was clipped by 5 bases and J by 0 bases; unmatched bases: 4. The length of the CDR3 is 16 residues. Here the CDR3 reads CASSPLAGGHQETQYF. The CDR3 DNA follows: TGTGCCAGCAGTCCCCTAGCGGGGGGGCACCAAGAGACCCAGTACTTC.

The genes are TRBV4-3 and TRBJ2-3; 9 bases line up with TRBD2. Germline V CDR1 and CDR2: LGHNA, YSLEER. The CDR3 spans 17 residues. The V and J ends lost 0 bases and 2 bases, in that order; junction bases with no gene match: 6. CDR3 in DNA: TGCGCCAGCAGCCAAGATTTCAGCGGGGGGTTCACAGATACGCAGTATTTT. Translation: CASSQDFSGGFTDTQYF.

The chain links TRBV20-1 to TRBJ2-1, with 9 positions matching TRBD2. The junction had 15 bases not matched to a gene; V was cut back by 7 bases and J by 5 bases. Germline V lookup: CDR1 DFQATT, CDR2 SNEGSKA (reference sequence). The CDR3 has 16 residues. Written as DNA, the CDR3 is TGCAGTGTACAAAGCGGGAGGCTCCTAGGGAACAATGAGCAGTTCTTC. Translating it yields CSVQSGRLLGNNEQFF.

This chain uses TRBV30 with TRBJ2-7, with 8 bases lining up with TRBD1. The length of the CDR3 is 14 residues. After removal of 3 bases from V and 5 bases from J, the junction contained 9 bases not matched to a gene. CDR1 GTSNPN and CDR2 SVGIG come from the germline V gene (reference sequence). The CDR3 bases are TGTGCCTGGAGCGAAGGGACAGGAGGAAACGAGCAGTACTTC. Translating it yields CAWSEGTGGNEQYF.

This chain uses TRBV29-1 with TRBJ2-7; perhaps D is TRBD1 or TRBD2 (6 bases each). There are 13 residues in the CDR3. Germline CDR1 SQVTM, CDR2 ANQGSEA. V was shortened by 5 bases and J by 0 bases, with 11 bases between the two germline ends. The CDR3 coding sequence is TGCAGCGTTTGGACGGGGGCCTCCTACGAGCAGTACTTC. This translates into CSVWTGASYEQYF.

The J gene is TRBJ2-7, the V gene TRBV6-6; TRBD2 matches at 8 bases. The CDR3 totals 15 residues. V was clipped by 7 bases and J by 1 base; unmatched bases: 9. Germline V gene lookup returns CDR1 MNHNY and CDR2 SVGAGI (reference sequence). The chain's CDR3 is CASNLGLARSYEQYF. In DNA form, the CDR3 reads TGTGCCAGCAACCTCGGACTAGCAAGATCCTACGAGCAGTACTTC.

The V gene is TRBV30, the J gene TRBJ2-2, with TRBD2 matching 12 bases. The CDR3 is made up of 12 amino acids. Per germline, CDR1 GTSNPN and CDR2 SVGIG (reference sequence). V lost 7 bases and J lost 7; bases outside the gene matches: 1. The CDR3 DNA is TGTGCCTCTAGCGGGAGGGGCGGGGAGCTGTTTTTT. Residues: CASSGRGGELFF. Complete variable domain (other parts from reference TRBV30 and TRBJ2-2): SQTIHQWPATLVQPVGSPLSLECTVEGTSNPNLYWYRQAAGRGLQLLFYSVGIGQISSEVPQNLSASRPQDRQFILSSKKLLLSDSGFYLCASSGRGGELFFGEGSRLTVL.

The chain couples TRBV29-1 to TRBJ2-7; D is uncertain. The V gene's germline CDR1 is SQVTM and CDR2 ANQGSEA. The CDR3 has 11 residues. With 3 bases removed from V and 4 bases from J, the gap between germline ends came to 7 bases. DNA for the CDR3: TGCAGCGTTGAGGCTCAGTACGAGCAGTACTTC. It codes for CSVEAQYEQYF.

This chain uses TRBV29-1 with TRBJ2-7; TRBD2 might be the D (6 bases). The V gene lost 5 bases and the J gene lost 3 bases, with 14 bases spanning the gap. The CDR3 loop spans 13 amino acids. From germline, CDR1 is SQVTM and CDR2 ANQGSEA. The CDR3, as DNA: TGCAGCGTTCAATCGGGGGAGAGCTACGAGCAGTACGTC. It specifies CSVQSGESYEQYV.

This clonotype was seen once. The rearrangement uses TRBV20-1 and TRBJ2-7; TRBD2 matches at 14 bases. After removal of 0 bases from V and 5 bases from J, the junction contained 9 bases not matched to a gene. Germline lookup yields CDR1 DFQATT and CDR2 SNEGSKA (reference sequence). This CDR3 is built from 17 residues. This CDR3 is CSAREKGGTSGSNEQYF. The CDR3 DNA follows: TGCAGTGCTAGAGAGAAAGGGGGGACTAGCGGGAGCAACGAGCAGTACTTC.

V is TRBV20-1 and J is TRBJ2-7, with 8 bases matching TRBD2. V lost 5 bases to trimming and J lost 3 bases; unmatched junction nucleotides: 12. The germline gives CDR1 DFQATT, CDR2 SNEGSKA (reference sequence). There are 15 residues in the CDR3. The CDR3, as DNA: TGCAGTGCTTCACTTCTGGGACTAGACAACTACGAGCAGTACTTC. Translated, it gives CSASLLGLDNYEQYF.

The V gene is TRBV29-1, the J gene TRBJ2-7, with D uncertain. The CDR3 sequence is 16 residues long. Germline values: CDR1 SQVTM, CDR2 ANQGSEA. V lost 5 bases and J lost 1, with 21 bases in between. The CDR3 loop is CSVRPPPPIGSYEQYV. The CDR3 DNA reads as TGCAGCGTTCGTCCCCCCCCACCGATCGGGTCCTACGAGCAGTACGTC.

CDR3 residues: CASSQVSSYNSPLHF. The DNA for the CDR3 is TGTGCCAGCAGCCAAGTCAGCTCCTATAATTCACCCCTCCACTTT. The rearrangement uses TRBV11-2 and TRBJ1-6; D unresolved. V lost 5 bases and J lost 0, with 8 bases in between. CDR3 length equals 15 residues. The germline gives CDR1 SGHAT, CDR2 FQNNGV.

V gene TRBV5-1 combines with J gene TRBJ2-2, with D perhaps given as TRBD1 or TRBD2 (6 bases each). The germline CDR1 and CDR2 sequences are SGHRS and YFSETQ. V was cut by 2 bases and J by 4 bases, with 18 bases left in between. This CDR3 is built from 17 residues. CDR3 loop: CASSFRSGALTTGELFF. The DNA for the CDR3 is TGCGCCAGCAGCTTCCGTTCGGGGGCGCTTACCACCGGGGAGCTGTTTTTT.

The chain has TRBV2 and TRBJ2-3; D is undetermined. CDR1 is SNHLY and CDR2 is FYNNEI in the germline V gene. This CDR3 contains 11 residues. V lost 8 bases and J lost 6, with 9 bases in between. The CDR3 here is CASFSHDTQYF. The CDR3 DNA sequence: TGTGCCAGCTTCAGTCACGATACGCAGTATTTT.

The chain carries TRBV7-3 and TRBJ2-7; D unclear. The V and J ends lost 3 bases and 2 bases respectively, with 14 bases between them. The CDR3 sequence is 15 residues long. Germline assignment: CDR1 SGHTA and CDR2 FQGTGA. The CDR3 sequence is CASSLAAGLAYEQYF. In DNA form, the CDR3 reads TGTGCCAGCAGCTTGGCGGCTGGATTAGCCTACGAGCAGTACTTC. Variable domain in full (rest from reference TRBV7-3 and TRBJ2-7): GAGVSQTPSNKVTEKGKYVELRCDPISGHTALYWYRQSLGQGPEFLIYFQGTGAADDSGLPNDRFFAVRPEGSVSTLKIQRTERGDSAVYLCASSLAAGLAYEQYFGPGTRLTVT.